A selection of T cell receptor beta chains follows, all from one sample in a study of type 1 regulatory T cells. TCRdb independently ran MiXCR on the reads; one entry per CDR3 protein. The repertoire holds under 85,000 distinct CDR3 sequences, with 45% to 50% as singletons. These receptors have no known antigen. The sequencing input was cultured non-Tr1 T cells, either the whole culture or a sorted T cell fraction (not recorded which). These receptors all come from a human donor in good health. The CDR3 runs from the conserved cysteine through the conserved F or W. A D gene is named only where the DNA matches it firmly. Some rows mark clone size as missing; the rest say once, few, many or name a class of expanded clone.

clone_size j_call v_call d_call cdr3_nt cdr3_aa
. TRBJ1-5 TRBV6-1 TRBD1 TGTGCCAGCAGTTTCAGGGGGCTGGGAGGTCAGCCCCAGCATTTT CASSFRGLGGQPQHF
. TRBJ1-5 TRBV20-1 . TGCAGTGCTAGAGATTCCAGGACCAATCAGCCCCAGCATTTT CSARDSRTNQPQHF
. TRBJ2-3 TRBV7-8 TRBD1 TGTGCCAGCAGCTTCCTCGGGGGACAGGGGCTAAGCACAGATACGCAGTATTTT CASSFLGGQGLSTDTQYF
few TRBJ1-2 TRBV7-2 . TGTGCCAGCAGCTTTTCCCAGTATGGCTACACCTTC CASSFSQYGYTF
. TRBJ2-7 TRBV12-3/TRBV12-4 . TGTGCCAGCGGTTCGGCCCTGGCGGCCCATCAGTACTTC CASGSALAAHQYF
few TRBJ1-6 TRBV4-2 . TGTGCCAGCAAAGGGTCCGGGACGGACAATTCACCCCTCCACTTT CASKGSGTDNSPLHF
few TRBJ1-2 TRBV29-1 TRBD1 TGCAGCGTTGCCACGGGACAGTTTAACTATGGCTACACCTTC CSVATGQFNYGYTF
. TRBJ1-1 TRBV5-1 . TGCGCCAGCAGCTTGGAGTCGCAGGGAATGGCTGAAGCTTTCTTT CASSLESQGMAEAFF
. TRBJ2-2 TRBV2 TRBD1 TGTGCCAGCAGAGGGACAGGGGGCGCGGCCGGGGAGCTGTTTTTT CASRGTGGAAGELFF
. TRBJ1-2 TRBV12-3/TRBV12-4 . TGTGCCAGCAGTTTAAGGGGGACCTATGGCTACACCTTC CASSLRGTYGYTF
. TRBJ2-1 TRBV20-1 . TGCAGTGATAATGATGGTAGGCATGAGCAGTTCTTC CSDNDGRHEQFF
. TRBJ2-4 TRBV15 TRBD1 TGTGCCACCAGCAGAGGCGGACAGGGCCAAAACATTCAGTACTTC CATSRGGQGQNIQYF
. TRBJ2-3 TRBV4-1 TRBD1 TGCGCCAGCAGACAACCCCTTAAGGACAGGGGCGACACAGATACGCAGTATTTT CASRQPLKDRGDTDTQYF
. TRBJ1-6 TRBV20-1 TRBD1 TGCAGTGCTACCTTAGGGGGCGGACAGGGGGACGTCGGTTCACCCCTCCACTTT CSATLGGGQGDVGSPLHF
few TRBJ1-3 TRBV20-1 . TGCAGTGCTTGGGTGGGGGGGGTAGGAGCTGGAAACACCATATATTTT CSAWVGGVGAGNTIYF
. TRBJ2-7 TRBV2 . TGTGCCAGCAGTGTCGGAGAAGCCGAGCAGTACTTC CASSVGEAEQYF
. TRBJ1-3 TRBV5-4 . TGTGCCAGCAGCTTCGGTGGGAGGTTGGCAAACACCATATATTTT CASSFGGRLANTIYF
many TRBJ2-3 TRBV12-3/TRBV12-4 . TGTGCCAGCAGTTTTAATCTGGGCACAGATACGCAGTATTTT CASSFNLGTDTQYF
. TRBJ2-5 TRBV28 . TGTGCCAGCAGTTTAGCGGGCCAAGAGACCCAGTGCTTC CASSLAGQETQCF
few TRBJ1-2 TRBV11-2 . TGTGCCAGCAGCTTAGAGGCCGGGCTCCACTATGGCTACACCTTC CASSLEAGLHYGYTF
. TRBJ1-5 TRBV30 TRBD1 TGTGCCTGGAGTCGGGGGACAGGGGGATATCAGCCCCAGCATTTT CAWSRGTGGYQPQHF
few TRBJ1-4 TRBV4-1 . TGCGCCAGCAGCCAAGAGGGGCTACCGGGTGGAAAACTGTTTTTT CASSQEGLPGGKLFF
few TRBJ2-7 TRBV3-1 . TGTGCCAGCAGCCAACGCCCGGGGGCCCCTGGCTCCTACGAGCAGTACTTC CASSQRPGAPGSYEQYF
. TRBJ2-7 TRBV7-3 . TGTGCCAGCAGCCGGAACGTACGACAGTTCTACGAGCAGTACTTC CASSRNVRQFYEQYF
. TRBJ1-2 TRBV5-6 TRBD1 TGTGCCAGCAGCTCCCTAGACAGGGATTATGGCTACACCTTC CASSSLDRDYGYTF
. TRBJ2-5 TRBV3-1 TRBD1 TGTGCCAGCAGCCAAGACACAGGGGGCCGCGAGACCCAGTACTTC CASSQDTGGRETQYF
. TRBJ2-2 TRBV6-1 . TGTGCCAGCAGTGGGCGGCGTCTTTCGTCTTTTGACACCGGGGAGCTGTTTTTT CASSGRRLSSFDTGELFF
. TRBJ1-2 TRBV19 . TGTGCCAGTAGGGGTGAGCGGGATTCGAACTATGGCTACACCTTC CASRGERDSNYGYTF
medium-sized TRBJ2-7 TRBV7-2 . TGTGCCAGCAGCATCAACCCGGCAGGGAGTTCCTACGAGCAGTACTTC CASSINPAGSSYEQYF
few TRBJ2-5 TRBV3-1 . TGTGCCAGCAGCGACTTGCGGGAGACCCAGTACTTC CASSDLRETQYF
. TRBJ1-1 TRBV12-5 . TGTGCTAGTGGTTTGGTCTATTGGGGAACCGTCCGCTCGAACACTGAAGCTTTCTTT CASGLVYWGTVRSNTEAFF
. TRBJ2-1 TRBV11-2 . TGTGCCAGCAGTTTGAGCAATGAGCAGTTCTTC CASSLSNEQFF